This TCR beta chain emerged from a study of T cells in Graves' hyperthyroidism and ophthalmopathy. Patients aged 18 to 65 had newly diagnosed hyperthyroidism lasting under 2 months. The sample, blood from the first hyperthyroidism diagnosis, precedes any ophthalmopathy symptoms. Study-level findings and limits: Before onset, ophthalmopathy was predicted by the model a median roughly six months earlier.

In germline, CDR1 is SGHRS, CDR2 YFSETQ. This CDR3 has 14 residues. Of note for this clonotype: What it binds is not known. Mismatch with germline at one junction end may stem from a read error.

Researchers amplified the TCR beta CDR3 regions from RNA transcripts. First-round RT-PCR targeting the TCR CDR3 was performed with the HTBI primer set. TCRdb re-called the multiplex PCR reads through MiXCR, storing one row per CDR3 protein. The sample lists under 400,000 distinct CDR3 sequences; approximately 15% were seen once. Sequenced input: blood. V is TRBV5-1 and J is TRBJ2-3, with D perhaps assigned TRBD1 or TRBD2 (5 bases each). The clonotype was recovered from a young woman with Graves' hyperthyroidism that later progressed to Graves' ophthalmopathy. The CDR3 loop reads CASSYPGARGPQYF. The CDR3 bases are TGTGCCAGCAGCTATCCCGGGGCCCGGGGTCCGCAGTATTTT.